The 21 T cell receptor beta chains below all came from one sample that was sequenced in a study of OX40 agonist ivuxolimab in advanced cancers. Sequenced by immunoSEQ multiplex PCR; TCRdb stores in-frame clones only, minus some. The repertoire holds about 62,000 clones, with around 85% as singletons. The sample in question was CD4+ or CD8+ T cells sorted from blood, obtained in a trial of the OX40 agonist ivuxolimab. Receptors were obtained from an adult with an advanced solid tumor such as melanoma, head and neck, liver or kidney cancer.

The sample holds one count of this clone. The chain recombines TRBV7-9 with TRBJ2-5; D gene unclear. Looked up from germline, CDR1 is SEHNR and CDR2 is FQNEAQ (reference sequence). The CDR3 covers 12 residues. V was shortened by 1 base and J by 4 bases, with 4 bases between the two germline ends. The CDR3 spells CASSLERETQYF. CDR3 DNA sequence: TGTGCCAGCAGCTTAGAACGAGAGACCCAGTACTTC.

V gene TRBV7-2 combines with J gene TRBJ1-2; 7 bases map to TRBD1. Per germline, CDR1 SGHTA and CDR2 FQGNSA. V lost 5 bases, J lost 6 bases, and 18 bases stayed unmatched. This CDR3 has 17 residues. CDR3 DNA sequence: TGTGCCAGCAGCATACCGGGACAGAGCTATCTACGGGATGGCTACACCTTC. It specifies CASSIPGQSYLRDGYTF.

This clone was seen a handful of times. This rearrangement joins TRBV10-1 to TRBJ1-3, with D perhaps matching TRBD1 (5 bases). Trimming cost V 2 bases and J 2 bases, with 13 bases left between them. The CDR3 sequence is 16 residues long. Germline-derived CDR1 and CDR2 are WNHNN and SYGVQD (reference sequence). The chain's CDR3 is CASSEPGTWPGNTIYF. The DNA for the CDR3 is TGCGCCAGCAGTGAGCCCGGGACGTGGCCTGGAAACACCATATATTTT.

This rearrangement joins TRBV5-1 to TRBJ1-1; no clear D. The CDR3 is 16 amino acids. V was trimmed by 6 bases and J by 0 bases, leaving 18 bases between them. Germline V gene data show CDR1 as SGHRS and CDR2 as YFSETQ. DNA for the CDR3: TGCGCCAGCACTCCCCAACCTGGACTAATGAACACTGAAGCTTTCTTT. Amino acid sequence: CASTPQPGLMNTEAFF.

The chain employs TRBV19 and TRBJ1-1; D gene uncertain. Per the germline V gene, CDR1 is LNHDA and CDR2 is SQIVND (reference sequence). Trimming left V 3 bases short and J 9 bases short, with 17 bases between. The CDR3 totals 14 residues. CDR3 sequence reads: CASSISTRVPKAFF. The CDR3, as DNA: TGTGCCAGTAGTATTTCGACCAGAGTACCCAAAGCTTTCTTT.

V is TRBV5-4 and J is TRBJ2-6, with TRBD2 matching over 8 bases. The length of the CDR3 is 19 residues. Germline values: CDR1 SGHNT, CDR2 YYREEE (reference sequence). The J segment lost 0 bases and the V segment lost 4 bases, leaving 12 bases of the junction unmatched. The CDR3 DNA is TGTGCCAGCAGCCTGGGTACCGGGGGGGCCGGCTCTGGGGCCAACGTCCTGACTTTC. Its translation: CASSLGTGGAGSGANVLTF.

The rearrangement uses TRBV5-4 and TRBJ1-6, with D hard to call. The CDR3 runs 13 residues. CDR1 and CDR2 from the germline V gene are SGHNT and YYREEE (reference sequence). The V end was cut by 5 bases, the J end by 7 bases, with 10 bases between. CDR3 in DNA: TGTGCCAGCAGGGCCTCGGGGAATTCACCCCTCCACTTT. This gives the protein CASRASGNSPLHF.

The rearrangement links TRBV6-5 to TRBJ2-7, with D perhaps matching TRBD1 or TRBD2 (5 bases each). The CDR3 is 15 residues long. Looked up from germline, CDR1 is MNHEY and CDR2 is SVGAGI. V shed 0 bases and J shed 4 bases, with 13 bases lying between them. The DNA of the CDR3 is TGTGCCAGCAGTTACTCGGGAGTCAGGGTTTACGAGCAGTACTTC. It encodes CASSYSGVRVYEQYF.

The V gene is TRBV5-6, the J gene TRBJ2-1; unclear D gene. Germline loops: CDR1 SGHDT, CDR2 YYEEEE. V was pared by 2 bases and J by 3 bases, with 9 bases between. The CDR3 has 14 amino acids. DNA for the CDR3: TGTGCCAGCAGCTTATCTGGCCTCTACAATGAGCAGTTCTTC. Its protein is CASSLSGLYNEQFF. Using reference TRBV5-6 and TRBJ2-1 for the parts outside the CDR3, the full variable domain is DAGVTQSPTHLIKTRGQQVTLRCSPKSGHDTVSWYQQALGQGPQFIFQYYEEEERQRGNFPDRFSGHQFPNYSSELNVNALLLGDSALYLCASSLSGLYNEQFFGPGTRLTVL.

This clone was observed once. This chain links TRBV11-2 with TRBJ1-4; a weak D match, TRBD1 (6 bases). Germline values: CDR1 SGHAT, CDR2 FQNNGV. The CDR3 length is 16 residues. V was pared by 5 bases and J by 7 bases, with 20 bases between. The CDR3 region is CASSIGTTMGGEKLFF. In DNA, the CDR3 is TGTGCCAGCAGCATTGGGACAACCATGGGAGGTGAAAAACTGTTTTTT.

As DNA, the CDR3 is TGTGCCTGGGGGGTCTCCTCTGGGGCCAACGTCCTGACTTTC. Its translation is CAWGVSSGANVLTF. V usage is TRBV30 and J usage is TRBJ2-6; D unresolved. This CDR3 contains 14 residues. V dropped 5 bases and J dropped 0 bases, with 8 bases sitting between them. Germline V gene sequence: CDR1 GTSNPN, CDR2 SVGIG (reference sequence). Filled out from reference TRBV30 and TRBJ2-6, the complete variable domain reads SQTIHQWPATLVQPVGSPLSLECTVEGTSNPNLYWYRQAAGRGLQLLFYSVGIGQISSEVPQNLSASRPQDRQFILSSKKLLLSDSGFYLCAWGVSSGANVLTFGAGSRLTVL.

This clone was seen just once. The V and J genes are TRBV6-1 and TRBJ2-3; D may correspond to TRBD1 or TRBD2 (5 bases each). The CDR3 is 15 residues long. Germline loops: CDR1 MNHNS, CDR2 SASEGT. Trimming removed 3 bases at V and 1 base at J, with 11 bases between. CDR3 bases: TGTGCCAGCAGTGACCGGGACCCGCGCACAGATACGCAGTATTTT. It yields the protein CASSDRDPRTDTQYF.

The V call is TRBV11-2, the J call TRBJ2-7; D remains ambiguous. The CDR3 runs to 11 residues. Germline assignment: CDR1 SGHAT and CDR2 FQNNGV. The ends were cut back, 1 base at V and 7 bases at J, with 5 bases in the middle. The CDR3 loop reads CASSLVKEQYF. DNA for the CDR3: TGTGCCAGCAGCTTAGTTAAGGAGCAGTACTTC.

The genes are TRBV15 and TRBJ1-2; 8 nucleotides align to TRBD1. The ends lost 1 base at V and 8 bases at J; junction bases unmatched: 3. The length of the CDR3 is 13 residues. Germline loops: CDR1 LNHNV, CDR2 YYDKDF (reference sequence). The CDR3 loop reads CATSRGGQGGYTF. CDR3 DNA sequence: TGTGCCACCAGCAGAGGCGGACAGGGCGGCTACACCTTC. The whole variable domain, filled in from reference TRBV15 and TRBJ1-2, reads DAMVIQNPRYQVTQFGKPVTLSCSQTLNHNVMYWYQQKSSQAPKLLFHYYDKDFNNEADTPDNFQSRRPNTSFCFLDIRSPGLGDTAMYLCATSRGGQGGYTFGSGTRLTVV.

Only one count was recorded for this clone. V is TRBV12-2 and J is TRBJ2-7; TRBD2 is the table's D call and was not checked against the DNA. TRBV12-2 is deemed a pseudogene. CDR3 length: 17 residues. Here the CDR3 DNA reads TGTGCAAGTCGCTTACACTTGGCGGGGGGGCCAGCGGACGAGCAGTACTTC. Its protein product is CASRLHLAGGPADEQYF.

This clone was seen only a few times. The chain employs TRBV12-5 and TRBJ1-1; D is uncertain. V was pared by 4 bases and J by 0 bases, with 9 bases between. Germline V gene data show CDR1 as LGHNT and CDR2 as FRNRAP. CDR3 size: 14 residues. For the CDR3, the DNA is TGTGCTAGTGGTTCCGTCCAGCTGAACACTGAAGCTTTCTTT. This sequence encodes CASGSVQLNTEAFF.

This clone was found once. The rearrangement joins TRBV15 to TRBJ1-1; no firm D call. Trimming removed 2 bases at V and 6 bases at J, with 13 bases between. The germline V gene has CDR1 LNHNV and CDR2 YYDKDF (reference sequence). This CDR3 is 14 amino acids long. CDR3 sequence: CATSRPGLDAEAFF. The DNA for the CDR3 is TGTGCCACCAGCAGACCTGGACTGGACGCTGAAGCTTTCTTT.

CDR3 bases: TGTGCCAGCAGTGCGTTCACCACCGGGGAGCTGTTTTTT. It yields the protein CASSAFTTGELFF. This rearrangement joins TRBV25-1 to TRBJ2-2, with D unclear. V lost 4 bases, J lost 4 bases, and 7 bases lay in between. Germline V gene data show CDR1 as MGHDK and CDR2 as SYGVNS. The CDR3 has 13 residues.

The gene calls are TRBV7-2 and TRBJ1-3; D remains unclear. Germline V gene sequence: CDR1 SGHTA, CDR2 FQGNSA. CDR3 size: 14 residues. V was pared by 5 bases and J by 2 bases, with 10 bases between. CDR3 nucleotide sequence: TGTGCCAGCAGCCCTGGATCTACTGGAAACACCATATATTTT. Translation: CASSPGSTGNTIYF.

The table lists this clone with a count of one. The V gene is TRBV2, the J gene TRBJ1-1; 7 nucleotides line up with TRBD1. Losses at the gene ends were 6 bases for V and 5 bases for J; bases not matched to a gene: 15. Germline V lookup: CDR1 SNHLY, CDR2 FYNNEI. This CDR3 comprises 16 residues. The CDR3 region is CASSQGQFSDGTEAFF. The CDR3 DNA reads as TGTGCCAGCAGCCAGGGACAGTTCAGCGACGGTACTGAAGCTTTCTTT.

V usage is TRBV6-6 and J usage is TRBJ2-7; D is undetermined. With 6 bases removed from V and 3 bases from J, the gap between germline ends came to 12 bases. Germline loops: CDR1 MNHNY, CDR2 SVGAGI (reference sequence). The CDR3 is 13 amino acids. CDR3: CASSPALYYEQYF. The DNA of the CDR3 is TGTGCCAGCAGCCCCGCCCTTTACTACGAGCAGTACTTC.